These T cell receptor beta chains were read from a single sample in a study of shared clonotypes between healthy human individuals. The assay was immunoSEQ multiplex PCR, and TCRdb's table has in-frame clones only and misses some. The table includes about 490,000 clones, around 85% detected once. The specimen was PBMCs. These receptors came from a woman between 40 and 55 years old in good health. Some clones in this sample may be carry-over from other donors' samples. The CDR3 runs from the conserved cysteine through the conserved F or W. Each record gives: CDR3 length, clone size, J gene, D gene, V gene, CDR3 DNA, CDR3 protein. D genes are given only for firm matches. Where a row states a size, it is once, few, many or the class of an expanded clone; other rows omit it.

15 NA TRBJ2-5 NA TRBV7-2 TGTGCCAGCAGCTTATTGGGACTGGAACAAGAGACCCAGTACTTC CASSLLGLEQETQYF
17 NA TRBJ2-1 TRBD2 TRBV5-1 TGCGCCAGCAGCTTGTTCCTAGCGGGAGTTGGCTACAATGAGCAGTTCTTC CASSLFLAGVGYNEQFF
13 NA TRBJ2-5 NA TRBV11-1 TGTGCCAGCAGCTTTGTTCATAGAGAGACCCAGTACTTC CASSFVHRETQYF
14 NA TRBJ2-5 TRBD2 TRBV30 TGTGCCTGGAGGGGGACTAGCGGGAGTGGGACCCAGTACTTC CAWRGTSGSGTQYF
16 NA TRBJ2-2 NA TRBV7-9 TGTGCCAGCAGCCTGACGTGGGGGAAGGGCACCGGGGAGCTGTTTTTT CASSLTWGKGTGELFF
14 NA TRBJ2-4 TRBD2 TRBV30 TGTGCCTGGAGTTCCAGGACTAGCGTTGGCATTCAGTACTTC CAWSSRTSVGIQYF
16 NA TRBJ2-1 TRBD2 TRBV11-2 TGTGCCAGCAGCTTGCGGTATAGCGGGAGGTCCAATGAGCAGTTCTTC CASSLRYSGRSNEQFF
14 NA TRBJ2-5 NA TRBV18 TGTGCCAGCTCACCCCCCGCCCCCCGGGAGACCCAGTACTTC CASSPPAPRETQYF
13 NA TRBJ1-6 TRBD1 TRBV30 TGTGCCGCCCGGGACAGAGAAAATTCACCCCTCCACTTT CAARDRENSPLHF
13 many TRBJ2-3 NA TRBV19 TGTGCCAGTAGTTGGGCCCGCACAGATACGCAGTATTTT CASSWARTDTQYF
14 NA TRBJ2-1 NA TRBV19 TGTGCCAGTAGTATGAGGGGGGAATACAATGAGCAGTTCTTC CASSMRGEYNEQFF
15 few TRBJ2-1 TRBD2 TRBV7-9 TGTGCCAGCAGCTTTGGGGCGGGAGTAGGTGATGAGCAGTTCTTC CASSFGAGVGDEQFF
19 NA TRBJ2-1 TRBD1 TRBV27 TGTGCCAGCAGTTTTTCCCGGACAGGTCATTCGAGCTCCTACAATGAGCAGTTCTTC CASSFSRTGHSSSYNEQFF
14 NA TRBJ2-7 TRBD1 TRBV6-6 TGTGCCAGCAATGGACAGGGTGGTGAGTACGAGCAGTACTTC CASNGQGGEYEQYF
14 NA TRBJ2-5 NA TRBV12-2 TGTGCAAGTCGCTTGTGGACTACCCAAGAGACCCAGTACTTC CASRLWTTQETQYF
11 once TRBJ2-5 TRBD1 TRBV2 TGTGCCAGCAGTAACGACAGGGGCCAGTACTTC CASSNDRGQYF
13 few TRBJ1-5 NA TRBV7-6 TGTGCCAGCAGCTCAACCTTCAATCAGCCCCAGCATTTT CASSSTFNQPQHF
16 NA TRBJ1-4 TRBD1 TRBV5-5 TGTGCCAGCAGCTTGGCCTTGGGACAGGGTTTTGAAAAACTGTTTTTT CASSLALGQGFEKLFF
13 NA TRBJ2-5 NA TRBV7-3 TGTGCCAGCAGCTCGGGTGCGACAGAGACCCAGTACTTC CASSSGATETQYF
16 many TRBJ1-3 NA TRBV29-1 TGCAGCGTTGAAGTGGGTGACTACCCCGCGGGATACACCATATATTTT CSVEVGDYPAGYTIYF
11 NA TRBJ2-7 NA TRBV20-1 TGCAGTGCTAGAGATAATAGGGAGCAGTACTTC CSARDNREQYF
16 NA TRBJ2-3 TRBD2 TRBV7-2 TGTGCCAGCAGCACGCGGACTAGCGGGAGTAGGGATACGCAGTATTTT CASSTRTSGSRDTQYF
13 NA TRBJ2-2 TRBD1 TRBV29-1 TGCAGCGTTGGACAGGGGAACACCGGGGAGCTGTTTTTT CSVGQGNTGELFF